This TCR beta chain was identified in a study of tumor-infiltrating lymphocytes in glioblastoma multiforme. TCR beta libraries were built from RNA through three nested multiplex PCR rounds using modified ARM-PCR. MiXCR, applied by TCRdb to the multiplex PCR reads, yields one record per CDR3 protein. The sample gives some 10,000 distinct CDR3 sequences, 60% to 70% of which show up once; around 31% is in the top ten. With regard to this clonotype: This may come from a read error, since a much larger clone is one base off.

Trimming left V 1 base short and J 9 bases short, with 3 bases between. The CDR3 has 11 residues. Germline loops: CDR1 MGHRA, CDR2 YSYEKL. This chain uses TRBV4-1 with TRBJ1-4, with D hard to call. The clonotype comes from a male donor with glioblastoma. Specimen: brain tumor tissue. CDR3 DNA sequence: TGCGCCAGCAGCCAAGCCAAAAAACTGTTTTTT. This translates into CASSQAKKLFF.